Shown below are 8 T cell receptor beta chains from a single sample sequenced in a study of T cells in tuberculosis. Assay: immunoSEQ multiplex PCR; the TCRdb copy retains only in-frame clones and omits some. The repertoire holds about 40,000 clones, with roughly 95% as singletons. Time point denoted: new active TB diagnosis, blood taken before or within 7 days of starting treatment. The specimen comprised PBMCs, sampled at tuberculosis diagnosis. These receptors came from an adult with tuberculosis.

The chain is built from TRBV11-2 and TRBJ1-3; D not resolved. The length of the CDR3 is 15 residues. The germline V gene has CDR1 SGHAT and CDR2 FQNNGV. V was pared by 0 bases and J by 2 bases, with 8 bases between. Here the CDR3 DNA reads TGTGCCAGCAGCTTAGACAGGCCCGCTGGAAACACCATATATTTT. Encoded protein: CASSLDRPAGNTIYF. Together with reference TRBV11-2 and TRBJ1-3, the CDR3 gives the full variable domain: EAGVAQSPRYKIIEKRQSVAFWCNPISGHATLYWYQQILGQGPKLLIQFQNNGVVDDSQLPKDRFSAERLKGVDSTLKIQPAKLEDSAVYLCASSLDRPAGNTIYFGEGSWLTVV.

The V and J genes are TRBV27 and TRBJ2-1; a weak D match, TRBD2 (6 bases). CDR1 is MNHEY, CDR2 SMNVEV, per germline (reference sequence). V lost 3 bases to trimming and J lost 0 bases, with 15 bases between them. The CDR3 totals 17 residues. The CDR3 bases are TGTGCCAGCAGTTTCCGGGACTTCCAGAGCTCCTACAATGAGCAGTTCTTC. As protein: CASSFRDFQSSYNEQFF.

The chain uses TRBV29-1 and TRBJ2-7; weak D call: TRBD1 (5 bases). The CDR3 has 11 residues. V was shortened by 2 bases and J by 12 bases, with 14 bases between the two germline ends. Germline assignment: CDR1 SQVTM and CDR2 ANQGSEA. CDR3 protein: CSVEHGQGTYF. The DNA of the CDR3 is TGCAGCGTTGAACACGGGCAGGGCACGTACTTC.

The chain has TRBV14 and TRBJ1-1, with D possibly matching TRBD1 (5 bases). This CDR3 is 14 amino acids long. With 5 bases removed from V and 3 bases from J, the gap between germline ends came to 13 bases. Germline values: CDR1 SGHDN, CDR2 FVKESK. This CDR3 reads CASSSLRVHTEAFF. For the CDR3, the DNA is TGTGCCAGCAGCAGCCTCAGGGTTCACACTGAAGCTTTCTTT.

CDR3 region: CASGATGNTGELFF. In DNA form, the CDR3 reads TGTGCCAGTGGGGCGACAGGGAACACCGGGGAGCTGTTTTTT. The chain has TRBV7-2 and TRBJ2-2; tentatively, D is TRBD1 (6 bases). Trimming took 9 bases from V and 1 from J, leaving 12 bases between them. CDR3 size: 14 residues. Germline-derived CDR1 and CDR2 are SGHTA and FQGNSA.

The rearrangement joins TRBV15 to TRBJ2-3; D is perhaps TRBD2 (6 bases). Germline values: CDR1 LNHNV, CDR2 YYDKDF (reference sequence). This CDR3 contains 16 residues. The V end was cut by 4 bases, the J end by 3 bases, with 17 bases between. Here the CDR3 reads CATSNYSGAVTDTQYF. CDR3 nucleotide sequence: TGTGCCACCAGCAACTATAGCGGTGCCGTTACAGATACGCAGTATTTT.

The rearrangement joins TRBV5-6 to TRBJ2-5; TRBD1 aligns across 10 bases. CDR1 is SGHDT, CDR2 YYEEEE, per germline. The V gene end was trimmed by 0 bases and the J gene end by 2 bases; junction bases not matched to a gene: 1. CDR3 length: 15 amino acids. This CDR3 reads CASSLGTGGQETQYF. DNA for the CDR3: TGTGCCAGCAGCTTGGGGACAGGGGGTCAAGAGACCCAGTACTTC. The complete variable domain, with remaining parts taken from reference TRBV5-6 and TRBJ2-5, reads DAGVTQSPTHLIKTRGQQVTLRCSPKSGHDTVSWYQQALGQGPQFIFQYYEEEERQRGNFPDRFSGHQFPNYSSELNVNALLLGDSALYLCASSLGTGGQETQYFGPGTRLLVL.

A few counts support this clone. The chain carries TRBV6-5 and TRBJ2-6; D is unclear. There are 16 residues in the CDR3. Germline values: CDR1 MNHEY, CDR2 SVGAGI. Trimming took 4 bases from V and 0 from J, leaving 10 bases between them. CDR3 protein: CASSWAVSSGANVLTF. Here the CDR3 DNA reads TGTGCCAGCAGTTGGGCAGTAAGCTCTGGGGCCAACGTCCTGACTTTC.